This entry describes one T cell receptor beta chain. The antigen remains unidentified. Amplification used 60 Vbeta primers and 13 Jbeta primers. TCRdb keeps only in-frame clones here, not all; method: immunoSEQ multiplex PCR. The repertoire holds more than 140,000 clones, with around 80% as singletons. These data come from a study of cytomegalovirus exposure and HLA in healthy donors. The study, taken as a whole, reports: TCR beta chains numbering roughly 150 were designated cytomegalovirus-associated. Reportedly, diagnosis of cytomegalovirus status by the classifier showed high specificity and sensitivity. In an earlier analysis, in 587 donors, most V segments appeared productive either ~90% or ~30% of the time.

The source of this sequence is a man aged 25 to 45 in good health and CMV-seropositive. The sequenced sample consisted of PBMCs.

The CDR3 is CASSLSGGSTNEKLFF. Written as DNA, the CDR3 is TGTGCCAGCAGCCTATCGGGAGGGTCGACTAATGAAAAACTGTTTTTT. V is TRBV7-6 and J is TRBJ1-4, with D uncertain. The CDR3 totals 16 residues. V lost 5 bases to trimming and J lost 2 bases, with 15 bases between them. In germline, CDR1 is SGHVS, CDR2 FNYEAQ.